This T cell receptor beta chain is drawn from a study of post-analysis software for immune sequencing data (dated by TCRdb to about 2015). At the level of the whole study: Relapsing-remitting, secondary progressive and progressive-relapsing multiple sclerosis were recorded as disease courses, and subtype annotation was lacking for some patients. The patient repertoires were compared against some twelve previously published healthy control repertoires obtained from donors aged roughly 6 to 28 years. A subset of samples was prepared in parallel using single-end sample barcoding, then pooled and co-amplified after Illumina adapter ligation.

Regarding this clonotype: The antigen it binds to is not known. Base qualities are not provided; no much larger clone lies one nucleotide away.

At the junction V is shortened by 5 bases and J by 3 bases; bases outside the gene matches: 13. There are 17 amino acids in the CDR3, from cysteine to phenylalanine inclusive. Only CDR3 DNA is held: 51 bases, read in frame from base 1. The CDR1 and CDR2 encoded by the germline V gene are ENHRY and SYGVKD. Paper-wide results and their limitations: Strong co-clustering of samples prepared in the same batch was shown by direct clustering with F measure, prompting a batch-effect correction. Significantly higher frequencies in patients than in controls were found for about five TRBV segments, including TRBV5-6, TRBV5-1 and TRBV20-1. Significantly lower normalized Chao1 diversity was found in multiple sclerosis patients than in controls, suggesting substantial peripheral T-cell clonal expansion. The control group was slightly older than the multiple sclerosis patient group.

To demonstrate the VDJtools post-analysis software, the study profiled TCR beta repertoires from the peripheral blood of 10 to 15 young patients with multiple sclerosis. The multiple sclerosis patients were children and adolescents ranging in age from roughly 6 to 15 years. Receptors were amplified or captured by PCR. The sequencer was an Illumina HiSeq 2500. To reduce PCR and sequencing biases, unique molecular identifiers were built into the TCR beta cDNA libraries. About 500,000 cDNA molecules were obtained for every 1 to 10 million input T cells, so each molecule roughly corresponded to one T cell. The patient libraries were prepared and sequenced with the same protocol used for the earlier healthy control dataset. Within a given batch, samples were prepared together, multiplexed and sequenced on the same HiSeq lane. Under the source paper's analysis protocol: MIGEC handled the raw barcoded reads, throwing out single-read molecular identifier groups before consensus assembly and CDR3 extraction. Clonotype tables were post-analysed with VDJtools, and diversity was normalized by down-sampling all datasets to the smallest sample size. In repertoire overlap clustering, CDR3 amino acid sequences, but not nucleotide sequences, were matched to correct batch-related cross-sample contamination. The public reads were run again by TCRdb, first through fastp at Q25 and then through MiXCR, and only productive beta chains were kept. Records with the same CDR3 protein are collapsed into one entry carrying the most frequent genes and DNA. The V and J calls were not made by the authors but by TCRdb's processing. The sample includes roughly 800,000 distinct CDR3 sequences, with just under 30% observed a single time. Approximately 0.55% of the sample is in the top ten clones.

The source material was blood. The receptor was derived from a girl under 18 with multiple sclerosis. The chain links TRBV10-3 with TRBJ2-3; TRBD2 matches 8 bases in the middle. The DNA reads as follows: TGTGCCATCAGTCTCACTCCAGCGGGAGTCAATACAGATACGCAGTATTTT. Its translation reads: CAISLTPAGVNTDTQYF.